The 22 T cell receptor beta chains below come from one sample, sequenced in a study of control samples from healthy donors and cancer patients. The repertoire was sequenced with immunoSEQ multiplex PCR; TCRdb's copy has only in-frame clones and lacks some. The sample consists of approximately 84,000 clones, 91% of them appearing once. Sequencing was performed on blood. All receptors come from a man aged 30 to 39 in good health.

The chain is built from TRBV7-9 and TRBJ1-4; D unclear. The CDR3 extends over 14 amino acids. The germline V and J ends were trimmed by 2 bases and 5 bases, with 9 bases remaining between them. CDR1 and CDR2 from the germline V gene are SEHNR and FQNEAQ (reference sequence). The CDR3 DNA reads TGTGCCAGCAGCTTACGGGGAGGAAATGAAAAACTGTTTTTT. Translated: CASSLRGGNEKLFF.

The chain is built from TRBV5-1 and TRBJ2-3; tentative D call: TRBD2 (6 bases). V was pared by 4 bases and J by 5 bases, with 11 bases between. Germline CDR1 SGHRS, CDR2 YFSETQ. This CDR3 has 13 amino acids. CDR3 protein: CASSGRTGDTQYF. DNA of the CDR3: TGCGCCAGCAGCGGGAGGACTGGAGATACGCAGTATTTT.

This chain connects TRBV3-1 (or the pseudogene TRBV3-2) to TRBJ2-1; 11 positions agree with TRBD2. V lost 4 bases to trimming and J lost 10 bases; unmatched junction nucleotides: 12. The CDR3 is made up of 16 amino acids. Germline CDR1 reads LGHDT; CDR2 reads YNNKEL (reference sequence). CDR3 loop: CASSLCLGASGGEQFF. DNA of the CDR3: TGTGCCAGCAGCCTATGCCTTGGGGCTAGCGGGGGGGAGCAGTTCTTC.

The chain recombines TRBV10-3 with TRBJ2-1, with a tentative D call TRBD2 (6 bases). V was trimmed by 2 bases and J by 14 bases, leaving 16 bases between them. The CDR3 is 13 amino acids. Germline V gene lookup returns CDR1 ENHRY and CDR2 SYGVKD. As DNA, the CDR3 is TGTGCCATCAGTGAGAATGCGCGGGACGTTGAGTTCTTC. It is translated as CAISENARDVEFF.

This sequence joins TRBV7-9 and TRBJ2-5; 14 bases match TRBD2. V was pared by 5 bases and J by 7 bases, with 9 bases of the junction left unmatched. CDR3 size: 16 residues. Germline V CDR1 and CDR2: SEHNR, FQNEAQ (reference sequence). The CDR3 region is CASSPGLAGGQGTQYF. DNA of the CDR3: TGTGCCAGCAGCCCCGGACTAGCGGGGGGCCAGGGGACCCAGTACTTC. Full variable domain (missing parts from reference TRBV7-9 and TRBJ2-5): DTGVSQNPRHKITKRGQNVTFRCDPISEHNRLYWYRQTLGQGPEFLTYFQNEAQLEKSRLLSDRFSAERPKGSFSTLEIQRTEQGDSAMYLCASSPGLAGGQGTQYFGPGTRLLVL.

V gene TRBV7-9 combines with J gene TRBJ2-2, with 7 nucleotides matching TRBD2. The ends lost 7 bases at V and 8 bases at J; junction bases unmatched: 4. The CDR3 is 12 amino acids. Looked up from germline, CDR1 is SEHNR and CDR2 is FQNEAQ (reference sequence). In nucleotides, the CDR3 is TGTGCCAGCAAAGGCGGGAGTGGGGAGCTGTTTTTT. It encodes CASKGGSGELFF.

This clone was picked up one time. The chain is built from TRBV28 and TRBJ1-2; D is uncertain. This CDR3 region has 14 residues. CDR1 is MDHEN and CDR2 is SYDVKM in the germline V gene. V lost 3 bases to trimming and J lost 7 bases, with 15 bases between them. CDR3 bases: TGTGCCAGCAGTTTGAGGGTATCGAGTAGTGGCTACACCTTC. Translated, it gives CASSLRVSSSGYTF.

This sequence joins TRBV19 and TRBJ2-2; no definite D call. The V end was cut by 3 bases, the J end by 4 bases, with 15 bases between. There are 16 residues in the CDR3. Germline V gene sequence: CDR1 LNHDA, CDR2 SQIVND (reference sequence). The CDR3 loop reads CASSISLPGGTGELFF. CDR3 DNA sequence: TGTGCCAGTAGTATTAGCCTCCCCGGTGGCACCGGGGAGCTGTTTTTT. Variable domain in full (rest from reference TRBV19 and TRBJ2-2): DGGITQSPKYLFRKEGQNVTLSCEQNLNHDAMYWYRQDPGQGLRLIYYSQIVNDFQKGDIAEGYSVSREKKESFPLTVTSAQKNPTAFYLCASSISLPGGTGELFFGEGSRLTVL.

This clone is a singleton in its sample. The rearrangement uses TRBV6-5 and TRBJ1-3; D is ambiguous. Germline values: CDR1 MNHEY, CDR2 SVGAGI. The length of the CDR3 is 13 residues. The ends were cut back, 8 bases at V and 0 bases at J, with 8 bases in the middle. The CDR3 here is CASRTASGNTIYF. In DNA, the CDR3 is TGTGCCAGCCGGACGGCCTCTGGAAACACCATATATTTT.

This chain's CDR3 is CASSQDGETQYF. In nucleotides, the CDR3 is TGTGCCAGCAGCCAAGATGGAGAGACCCAGTACTTC. V gene TRBV3-1 (or the pseudogene TRBV3-2) combines with J gene TRBJ2-5; no definite D call. This CDR3 has 12 amino acids. Germline V gives CDR1 LGHDT, CDR2 YNNKEL (reference sequence). The V and J ends lost 0 bases and 4 bases respectively, with 3 bases between them.

The chain recombines TRBV5-1 with TRBJ2-5; D may be TRBD1 (6 bases). Trimming removed 4 bases from V and 1 base from J, with 11 bases in between. CDR3 length: 14 residues. The germline V gene has CDR1 SGHRS and CDR2 YFSETQ. In nucleotides, the CDR3 is TGCGCCAGCAGCGCACAGGGCCCCCAAGAGACCCAGTACTTC. This translates into CASSAQGPQETQYF.

V and J are TRBV27 and TRBJ2-3; weak D call: TRBD1 (6 bases). CDR1 and CDR2 (germline): MNHEY, SMNVEV (reference sequence). This CDR3 is 16 amino acids long. V gave up 4 bases and J gave up 2 bases, with 16 bases separating them. Written as DNA, the CDR3 is TGTGCCAGCAGTTACTCCGAGACAGGCCTCACAGATACGCAGTATTTT. Translation gives CASSYSETGLTDTQYF.

In this sample, this clone turned up a few times. The V gene is TRBV7-8, the J gene TRBJ2-7; TRBD1 matches 7 bases. CDR3 length: 14 residues. Germline V gene lookup returns CDR1 SGHVS and CDR2 FQNEAQ. Trimming removed 5 bases from V and 2 bases from J; junction bases left unmatched: 6. The chain's CDR3 is CASSKRQGPYEQYF. CDR3 sequence (DNA): TGTGCCAGCAGCAAGCGACAGGGACCCTACGAGCAGTACTTC.

This chain uses TRBV5-1 with TRBJ2-2, with D unresolved. CDR3 size: 13 residues. V was cut by 5 bases and J by 4 bases, with 9 bases left in between. Germline CDR1 and CDR2: SGHRS and YFSETQ. Written as DNA, the CDR3 is TGCGCCAGCAGACAGCCGGGCACCGGGGAGCTGTTTTTT. Its protein product is CASRQPGTGELFF.

The sample holds one count of this clone. The chain combines TRBV18 with TRBJ2-3; 9 bases are a match to TRBD2. Germline values: CDR1 KGHSH, CDR2 LQKENI. This CDR3 has 17 residues. The trim removed 0 bases at V and 5 bases at J, leaving 9 bases unmatched. The CDR3 DNA reads as TGTGCCAGCTCACCACCGGCAGCGGGAGGTCGGGGAGATACGCAGTATTTT. Translating gives CASSPPAAGGRGDTQYF.

The chain carries TRBV7-2 and TRBJ2-3; D is tentatively TRBD1 or TRBD2 (5 bases each). The CDR3 contains 16 residues. The ends were cut back, 1 base at V and 4 bases at J, with 15 bases in the middle. Germline V gene data show CDR1 as SGHTA and CDR2 as FQGNSA. The CDR3 nucleotides are TGTGCCAGCAGCTTAGATTCCCCGGGGCGCGCAGATACGCAGTATTTT. It translates to CASSLDSPGRADTQYF.

V gene TRBV2 combines with J gene TRBJ1-6, with no clear D. The germline CDR1 and CDR2 sequences are SNHLY and FYNNEI. Trimming cost V 5 bases and J 6 bases, with 2 bases left between them. There are 11 residues in the CDR3. The chain's CDR3 is CASSPNSPLHF. CDR3 in DNA: TGTGCCAGCAGTCCTAATTCACCCCTCCACTTT.

The CDR3 nucleotides read TGCGCCAGCAGCCAAGATTACGGACTAGCGACGGGTCCCCCCGAGACCCAGTACTTC. It specifies CASSQDYGLATGPPETQYF. The chain carries TRBV4-3 and TRBJ2-5; 9 nucleotides line up with TRBD2. The CDR3 is 19 amino acids. CDR1 is LGHNA and CDR2 is YSLEER in the germline V gene. Germline trimming cut 0 bases from V and 5 bases from J; bases unmatched to any gene: 16.

The chain is built from TRBV30 and TRBJ1-2; tentative D call: TRBD1 (5 bases). The CDR3 runs 14 residues. The germline V gene encodes CDR1 GTSNPN and CDR2 SVGIG (reference sequence). The V end was cut by 0 bases, the J end by 3 bases, with 11 bases between. This CDR3 is CAWSVQRGDYGYTF. For the CDR3, the DNA is TGTGCCTGGAGTGTCCAAAGGGGCGACTATGGCTACACCTTC.

CDR3 region: CASSQDLGRGEKLFF. CDR3 DNA sequence: TGTGCCAGCAGCCAAGATCTCGGGAGGGGTGAAAAACTGTTTTTT. This sequence joins TRBV3-1 (or the pseudogene TRBV3-2) and TRBJ1-4, with D possibly TRBD1 on 5 matching bases. There are 15 residues in the CDR3. The V and J ends lost 0 bases and 7 bases respectively, with 12 bases between them. Germline V gene data show CDR1 as LGHDT and CDR2 as YNNKEL (reference sequence).

In regard to this clone: One junction end disagrees with the germline gene, perhaps due to a read error. The chain is built from TRBV7-2 and TRBJ1-2; D might be TRBD1 (5 bases). The CDR3 is made up of 14 amino acids. Germline values: CDR1 SGHTA, CDR2 FQGNSA. CDR3 region: CASSLAQGNDGYTF. DNA of the CDR3: TGTGCCAGCAGCTTAGCGCAGGGTAACGATGGCTACACCTTC.

This clone was observed a single time. V usage is TRBV27 and J usage is TRBJ1-6, with 7 bases aligning to TRBD1. The CDR3 has 14 residues. CDR1 and CDR2 from the germline V gene are MNHEY and SMNVEV (reference sequence). J was trimmed by 9 bases and V by 5 bases; bases with no gene match: 7. The CDR3 spells CASSPWDRASPLHF. The DNA of the CDR3 is TGTGCCAGCAGTCCCTGGGACAGAGCTTCACCCCTCCACTTT.